This T cell receptor beta chain was captured in a study of T cell repertoires in cytomegalovirus infection. TCRdb processed the reads anew with MiXCR; each CDR3 protein has one entry. In the table there are 150,000 or so distinct CDR3 sequences, more than 15% of which are singletons. The CDR3 contains 17 residues. The V and J ends lost 1 base and 5 bases respectively, with 18 bases between them. Germline V gives CDR1 SEHNR, CDR2 FQNEAQ (reference sequence). The chain employs TRBV7-9 and TRBJ2-1; D possibly matches TRBD1 or TRBD2 (6 bases each). The sample was CD8+ T cells from PBMCs. The sequence came from a human donor in good health (CMV status not recorded). Some clones in this sample may be carry-over from other donors' samples. The CDR3 nucleotides read TGTGCCAGCAGCTTAGTCGGGGGCCCCCTTGGCCACAATGAGCAGTTCTTC. Its protein is CASSLVGGPLGHNEQFF.